The T cell receptor (beta chain) under discussion was sequenced for a study of shared clonotypes between healthy human individuals. The study, taken as a whole, reports: Sample collection involved blood only; tissue repertoires are likely different. Between a handful of donors, naive CD4 clonotypes were shared at a level of about 5%.

Notes on this clone: The target antigen is unknown.

Each PCR replicate from the sorted subsets contained about 200 ng DNA, which is 25,000 to 30,000 T cell genomes. This table comes from immunoSEQ multiplex PCR, and its TCRdb copy is limited to in-frame clones, with some not included. The table lists 2 million to 3 million clones, 80% to 95% of them singletons, with around 0.4% in the top ten. The sequence derives from a man between 18 and 35 years old in good health. Some clones in this sample may be carry-over from other donors' samples. The sequencing input was naive CD4+ T cells from PBMCs. The subset is: CD45RA+ positively selected.

CDR3 nucleotide sequence: TGTGCCAGCAGCCAAGAATATACGGGGAACACCATATATTTT. Translating it yields CASSQEYTGNTIYF. The chain recombines TRBV4-2 with TRBJ1-3, with D unresolved. Trimming pared 0 bases from V and 7 bases from J, leaving 10 bases between. CDR3 length: 14 amino acids. The germline V gene encodes CDR1 LGHNA and CDR2 YNFKEQ.